One sample yielded the 16 T cell receptor beta chains listed below, sequenced in a study of cytomegalovirus exposure and HLA in healthy donors. The PCR employed 60 Vbeta primers together with 13 Jbeta primers. Profiled with immunoSEQ multiplex PCR; TCRdb holds only in-frame clones, not every one. The sample holds over 75,000 clones, around 67% seen once. The source material was PBMCs. These receptors came from a human donor in good health.

The table lists this clone with a few counts. The chain is built from TRBV11-3 and TRBJ2-5; 7 bases map to TRBD2. This CDR3 is 18 amino acids long. Trimming took 6 bases from V and 4 from J; bases not matched to a gene: 20. CDR1 and CDR2 from the germline V gene are SGHNT and YENEEA. The CDR3 sequence is CASSFGLEVLNHPETQYF. In DNA form, the CDR3 reads TGTGCCAGCAGTTTTGGACTAGAAGTCCTCAATCACCCAGAGACCCAGTACTTC.

The V gene is TRBV19, the J gene TRBJ1-1; D is unclear. Germline CDR1 LNHDA, CDR2 SQIVND (reference sequence). The CDR3 sequence is 15 residues long. The ends were cut back, 2 bases at V and 4 bases at J, with 14 bases in the middle. The CDR3 bases are TGTGCCAGTAGTATAAGCTTAGTGCCTGGCACTGAAGCTTTCTTT. It yields the protein CASSISLVPGTEAFF.

This clone was counted only a few times. The chain carries TRBV4-2 and TRBJ2-1; 11 nucleotides agree with TRBD2. Germline V gene data show CDR1 as LGHNA and CDR2 as YNFKEQ. This CDR3 is built from 16 residues. Germline trimming cut 4 bases from V and 7 bases from J; bases unmatched to any gene: 9. CDR3 protein: CASSLSLAGGRNEQFF. The CDR3 bases are TGTGCCAGCAGCCTGTCGCTAGCGGGGGGCCGGAATGAGCAGTTCTTC.

This clone came up a few times. The chain carries TRBV5-4 and TRBJ2-3, with TRBD2 identical over 12 bases. Germline CDR1 and CDR2: SGHNT and YYREEE (reference sequence). V lost 4 bases, J lost 3 bases, and 6 bases stayed unmatched. The CDR3 sequence is 16 residues long. DNA of the CDR3: TGTGCCAGCAGCATAGGGACTAGCGGGCTAACAGATACGCAGTATTTT. This gives the protein CASSIGTSGLTDTQYF.

The rearrangement links TRBV6-5 to TRBJ1-2; 7 nucleotides agree with TRBD1. CDR3 size: 13 residues. After removal of 6 bases from V and 5 bases from J, the junction contained 6 bases not matched to a gene. Germline V gene lookup returns CDR1 MNHEY and CDR2 SVGAGI. The CDR3 loop reads CASRGTATYGYTF. CDR3 coding DNA: TGTGCCAGCAGGGGGACAGCGACGTATGGCTACACCTTC.

The rearrangement links TRBV12-5 to TRBJ2-7; TRBD2 is a possible D gene (6 bases). Germline CDR1 LGHNT, CDR2 FRNRAP. The germline V and J ends were trimmed by 3 bases and 5 bases, with 17 bases remaining between them. This CDR3 is built from 15 residues. CDR3 protein: CASGFGGFRVNEQYF. The CDR3, as DNA: TGTGCTAGTGGTTTTGGGGGGTTTAGGGTTAACGAGCAGTACTTC.

The chain couples TRBV5-1 to TRBJ2-5; maybe TRBD1 (5 bases). The CDR3 is 14 amino acids. V lost 3 bases, J lost 5 bases, and 14 bases lay in between. Per the germline V gene, CDR1 is SGHRS and CDR2 is YFSETQ. CDR3 residues: CASSSQTVEETQYF. For the CDR3, the DNA is TGCGCCAGCAGCTCTCAGACAGTGGAGGAGACCCAGTACTTC.

This rearrangement joins TRBV7-9 to TRBJ1-1, with TRBD1 matching over 7 bases. Unmatched junction bases numbered 4, after V lost 6 bases and J lost 3 bases. The CDR3 contains 13 residues. Germline values: CDR1 SEHNR, CDR2 FQNEAQ (reference sequence). For the CDR3, the DNA is TGTGCCAGCAGACGAGACAGGGACACTGAAGCTTTCTTT. Translation gives CASRRDRDTEAFF.

This clone appeared a single time. The chain has TRBV18 and TRBJ2-5; weak D call: TRBD1 (5 bases). Per the germline V gene, CDR1 is KGHSH and CDR2 is LQKENI. This CDR3 spans 13 amino acids. The ends were cut back, 3 bases at V and 5 bases at J, with 10 bases in the middle. CDR3 DNA sequence: TGTGCCAGCTCACCGACAGTAGATGAGACCCAGTACTTC. Translating gives CASSPTVDETQYF.

The CDR3 sequence is CSPCLAGKTYNEQFF. CDR3 DNA sequence: TGCAGCCCCTGCCTAGCGGGGAAAACCTACAATGAGCAGTTCTTC. This chain joins TRBV29-1 and TRBJ2-1; TRBD2 matches 9 bases. Germline CDR1 reads SQVTM; CDR2 reads ANQGSEA. J lost 2 bases, V lost 8 bases, and 10 bases had no gene match. The CDR3 is 15 residues long.

This sequence joins TRBV9 and TRBJ1-1; maybe TRBD1 (6 bases). The V gene lost 0 bases and the J gene lost 2 bases, with 11 bases spanning the gap. Germline V gene lookup returns CDR1 SGDLS and CDR2 YYNGEE. The CDR3 covers 15 residues. CDR3 in DNA: TGTGCCAGCAGCGTAGCTCTGGGGGCAAACACTGAAGCTTTCTTT. It codes for CASSVALGANTEAFF.

The CDR3 region is CASSQEYAGVYSGNTIYF. The CDR3 DNA reads as TGCGCCAGCAGCCAAGAATATGCAGGGGTATACTCTGGAAACACCATATATTTT. The V gene is TRBV4-3, the J gene TRBJ1-3; D perhaps matches TRBD1 (6 bases). The CDR3 consists of 18 residues. V was trimmed by 0 bases and J by 0 bases, leaving 15 bases between them. Germline CDR1 and CDR2: LGHNA and YSLEER.

V is TRBV9 and J is TRBJ1-1; 7 nucleotides match TRBD1. J was trimmed by 7 bases and V by 3 bases; bases with no gene match: 12. Looked up from germline, CDR1 is SGDLS and CDR2 is YYNGEE. This CDR3 comprises 15 residues. CDR3 nucleotides: TGTGCCAGCAGCGGGGCGACAGGGACCCCCCTTGAAGCTTTCTTT. Protein: CASSGATGTPLEAFF.

There are a few counts of this clone. V gene TRBV7-6 combines with J gene TRBJ1-6; weak D call: TRBD1 (6 bases). The CDR3 is 16 amino acids. Trimming pared 1 base from V and 8 bases from J, leaving 15 bases between. CDR1 and CDR2 (germline): SGHVS, FNYEAQ. The DNA of the CDR3 is TGTGCCAGCAGCTTAGAGGGGCCGGGGGGCTATTCACCCCTCCACTTT. Amino acids: CASSLEGPGGYSPLHF.

J is TRBJ2-1 and V is TRBV9, with no clear D. This CDR3 is 15 amino acids long. The V and J ends lost 3 bases and 0 bases respectively, with 10 bases between them. Germline loops: CDR1 SGDLS, CDR2 YYNGEE. The CDR3 coding sequence is TGTGCCAGCAGCGCCTTTCGAGGCTCCTACAATGAGCAGTTCTTC. This gives the protein CASSAFRGSYNEQFF.

The chain uses TRBV5-6 and TRBJ2-7, with 14 positions matching TRBD2. Trimming removed 4 bases from V and 1 base from J; junction bases left unmatched: 4. CDR1 is SGHDT and CDR2 is YYEEEE in the germline V gene. The length of the CDR3 is 16 residues. CDR3 sequence reads: CASSLGLAGASYEQYF. CDR3 DNA: TGTGCCAGCAGCCTGGGACTAGCGGGGGCATCCTACGAGCAGTACTTC.